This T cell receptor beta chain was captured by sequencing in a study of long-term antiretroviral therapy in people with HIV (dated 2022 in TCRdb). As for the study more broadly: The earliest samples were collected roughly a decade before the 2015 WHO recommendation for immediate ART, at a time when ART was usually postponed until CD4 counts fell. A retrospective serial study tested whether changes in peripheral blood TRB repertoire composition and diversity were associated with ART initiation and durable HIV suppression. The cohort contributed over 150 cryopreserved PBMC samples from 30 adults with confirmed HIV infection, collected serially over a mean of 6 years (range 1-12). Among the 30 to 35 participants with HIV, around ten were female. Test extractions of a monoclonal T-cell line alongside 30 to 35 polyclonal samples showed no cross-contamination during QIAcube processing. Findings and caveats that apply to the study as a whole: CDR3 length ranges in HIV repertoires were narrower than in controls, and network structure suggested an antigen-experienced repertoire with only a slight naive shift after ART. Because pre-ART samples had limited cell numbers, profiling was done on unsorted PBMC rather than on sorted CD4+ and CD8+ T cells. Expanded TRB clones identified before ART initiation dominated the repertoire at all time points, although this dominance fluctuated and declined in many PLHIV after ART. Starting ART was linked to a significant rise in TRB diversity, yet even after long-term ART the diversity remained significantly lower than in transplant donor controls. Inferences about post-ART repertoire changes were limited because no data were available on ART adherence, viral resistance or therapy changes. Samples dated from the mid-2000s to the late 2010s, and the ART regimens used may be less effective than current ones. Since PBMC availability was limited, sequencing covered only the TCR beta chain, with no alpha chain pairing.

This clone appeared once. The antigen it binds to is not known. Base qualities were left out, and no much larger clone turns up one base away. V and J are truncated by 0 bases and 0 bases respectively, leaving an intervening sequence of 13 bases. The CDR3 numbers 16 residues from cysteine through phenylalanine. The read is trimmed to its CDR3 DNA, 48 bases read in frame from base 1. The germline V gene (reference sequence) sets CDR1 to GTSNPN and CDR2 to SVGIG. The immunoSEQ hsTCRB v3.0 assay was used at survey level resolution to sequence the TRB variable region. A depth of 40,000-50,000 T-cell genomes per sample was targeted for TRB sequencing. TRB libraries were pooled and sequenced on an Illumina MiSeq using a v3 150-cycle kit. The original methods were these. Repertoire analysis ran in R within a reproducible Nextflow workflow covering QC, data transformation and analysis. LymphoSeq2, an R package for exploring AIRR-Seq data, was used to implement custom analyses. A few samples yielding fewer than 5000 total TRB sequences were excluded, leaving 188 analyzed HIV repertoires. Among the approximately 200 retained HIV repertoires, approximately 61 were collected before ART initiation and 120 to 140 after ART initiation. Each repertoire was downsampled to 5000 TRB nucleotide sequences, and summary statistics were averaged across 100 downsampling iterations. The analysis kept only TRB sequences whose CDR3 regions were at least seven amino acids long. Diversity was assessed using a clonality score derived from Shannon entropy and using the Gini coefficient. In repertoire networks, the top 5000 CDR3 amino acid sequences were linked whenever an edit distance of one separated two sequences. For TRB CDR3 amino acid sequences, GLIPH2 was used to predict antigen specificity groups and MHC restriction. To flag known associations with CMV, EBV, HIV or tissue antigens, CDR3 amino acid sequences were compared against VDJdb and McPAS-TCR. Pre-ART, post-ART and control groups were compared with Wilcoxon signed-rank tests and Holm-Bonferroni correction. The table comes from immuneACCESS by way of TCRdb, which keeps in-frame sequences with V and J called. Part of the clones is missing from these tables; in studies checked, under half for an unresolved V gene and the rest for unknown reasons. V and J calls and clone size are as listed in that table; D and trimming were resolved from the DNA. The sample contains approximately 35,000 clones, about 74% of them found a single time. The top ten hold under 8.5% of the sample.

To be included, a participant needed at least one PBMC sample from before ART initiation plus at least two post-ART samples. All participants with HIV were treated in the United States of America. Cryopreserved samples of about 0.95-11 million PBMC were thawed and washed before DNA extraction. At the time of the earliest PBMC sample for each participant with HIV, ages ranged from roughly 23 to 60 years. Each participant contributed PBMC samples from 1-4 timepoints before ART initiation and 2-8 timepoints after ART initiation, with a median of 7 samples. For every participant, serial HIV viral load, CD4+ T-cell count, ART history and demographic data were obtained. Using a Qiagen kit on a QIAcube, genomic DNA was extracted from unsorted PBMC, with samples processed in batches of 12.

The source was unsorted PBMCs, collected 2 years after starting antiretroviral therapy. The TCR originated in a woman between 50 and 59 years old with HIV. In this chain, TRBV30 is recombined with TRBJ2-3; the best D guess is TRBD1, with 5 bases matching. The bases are TGTGCCTGGAGTGTGTGGGGCGGTGGGAGCACAGATACGCAGTATTTT. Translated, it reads CAWSVWGGGSTDTQYF.